This entry lists 2 T cell receptor beta chains sequenced from one sample in a study of CXCR3-negative and CXCR3-positive naive CD8 T cells. UMI-labeled 5' RACE yielded the TRB cDNA libraries. TCRdb reprocessed the 5' RACE reads and reports one entry per CDR3 protein, with no DNA. The listing contains roughly 100,000 distinct CDR3 sequences. Input material: naive CXCR3- CD8+ T cells from blood. Described subset: CD45RO-CCR7+CD27+CD95- naive CD8+ T cells lacking CXCR3 (TNR3-). The receptors were gathered from a human donor in good health. Some clones in this sample may be carry-over from other donors' samples.

The rearrangement uses TRBV5-4 and TRBJ2-1; absent DNA, TCRdb's TRBD2 call cannot be checked. CDR3 length: 15 residues. CDR1 is SGHNT and CDR2 is YYREEE in the germline V gene (reference sequence). CDR3 protein: CASSRTSGPYNEQFF.

The chain recombines TRBV21-1 with TRBJ1-1; lacking DNA, the TRBD1 call made by TCRdb goes unchecked. TRBV21-1 is a documented pseudogene. The CDR3 runs to 18 residues. This chain's CDR3 is CASSKLRLTGYWDTEAFF.